This entry lists 27 T cell receptor beta chains sequenced from one sample in a study of follicular helper T cells after annual influenza vaccination. Profiled with immunoSEQ multiplex PCR; TCRdb holds only in-frame clones, not every one. The sample consists of 6,000 to 8,000 clones, over 80% of them appearing once. Time point denoted: 2015-2016 season, 7 days after influenza vaccination. Sample: CXCR5+ CD38- circulating T follicular helper cells from blood, taken 7 days after influenza vaccination. The subset is: circulating Tfh, non-naive CD4+CXCR5+PD-1+ (ICOS+CD38+ or ICOS-CD38-). The receptors stem from an adult who received the influenza vaccine.

The chain is built from TRBV5-1 and TRBJ1-4, with 8 bases that match TRBD1. The CDR3 spans 16 residues. Germline lookup yields CDR1 SGHRS and CDR2 YFSETQ. V trimming: 3 bases; J trimming: 3 bases; junction bases outside the gene matches: 7. The CDR3 DNA is TGCGCCAGCAGCTCGACAGGGGCGAGGGCTAATGAAAAACTGTTTTTT. Translation gives CASSSTGARANEKLFF. The complete variable domain, with remaining parts taken from reference TRBV5-1 and TRBJ1-4, reads KAGVTQTPRYLIKTRGQQVTLSCSPISGHRSVSWYQQTPGQGLQFLFEYFSETQRNKGNFPGRFSGRQFSNSRSEMNVSTLELGDSALYLCASSSTGARANEKLFFGSGTQLSVL.

This rearrangement joins TRBV6-5 to TRBJ2-2; TRBD2 matches at 12 bases. J was trimmed by 7 bases and V by 6 bases; bases with no gene match: 6. Germline loops: CDR1 MNHEY, CDR2 SVGAGI. The CDR3 totals 15 residues. The CDR3 DNA sequence: TGTGCCAGCAGCCAGACTAGCGGGAGATTCGGGGAGCTGTTTTTT. It encodes CASSQTSGRFGELFF.

V is TRBV12-5 and J is TRBJ2-3; 7 positions match TRBD1. CDR1 is LGHNT and CDR2 is FRNRAP in the germline V gene. The CDR3 is made up of 16 amino acids. The junction had 20 bases not matched to a gene; V was cut back by 6 bases and J by 11 bases. CDR3 in DNA: TGTGCTAGTGGCAGCAGGTCCGGGACAGCCCTGATCGGGCAGTATTTT. Its protein is CASGSRSGTALIGQYF. Using reference TRBV12-5 and TRBJ2-3 for the parts outside the CDR3, the full variable domain is DARVTQTPRHKVTEMGQEVTMRCQPILGHNTVFWYRQTMMQGLELLAYFRNRAPLDDSGMPKDRFSAEMPDATLATLKIQPSEPRDSAVYFCASGSRSGTALIGQYFGPGTRLTVL.

The chain has TRBV28 and TRBJ2-2; D remains ambiguous. Trimming cost V 9 bases and J 0 bases, with 5 bases left between them. In germline, CDR1 is MDHEN, CDR2 SYDVKM. The CDR3 is made up of 12 amino acids. The CDR3 protein is CARKANTGELFF. Here the CDR3 DNA reads TGTGCCAGAAAGGCGAACACCGGGGAGCTGTTTTTT. Full variable domain (remainder filled in from reference TRBV28 and TRBJ2-2): DVKVTQSSRYLVKRTGEKVFLECVQDMDHENMFWYRQDPGLGLRLIYFSYDVKMKEKGDIPEGYSVSREKKERFSLILESASTNQTSMYLCARKANTGELFFGEGSRLTVL.

The sample holds one count of this clone. This sequence joins TRBV28 and TRBJ1-5, with D maybe TRBD1 (6 bases). The CDR3 consists of 15 residues. Germline CDR1 reads MDHEN; CDR2 reads SYDVKM. The germline V and J ends were trimmed by 2 bases and 5 bases, with 13 bases remaining between them. In nucleotides, the CDR3 is TGTGCCAGCAGTTTAGCTCGTAGGGGGGATCAGCCCCAGCATTTT. Its translation: CASSLARRGDQPQHF.

The genes are TRBV27 and TRBJ2-5, with D possibly being TRBD2 (6 bases). V was cut by 3 bases and J by 4 bases, with 12 bases left in between. Germline V gene data show CDR1 as MNHEY and CDR2 as SMNVEV (reference sequence). This CDR3 spans 14 amino acids. CDR3 bases: TGTGCCAGCAGTTTTATGGCGGGACGAGAGACCCAGTACTTC. This encodes CASSFMAGRETQYF.

This clone was seen only once. The chain recombines TRBV18 with TRBJ1-2; no firm D call. The CDR3 covers 12 residues. The V end lost 2 bases, the J end lost 8 bases, and 9 bases lay between the germline ends. CDR1 is KGHSH, CDR2 LQKENI, per germline. The CDR3 coding sequence is TGTGCCAGCTCACCAGGGCTCGGGGGCTACACCTTC. Amino acids: CASSPGLGGYTF.

This clone was picked up a small number of times. V and J are TRBV6-5 and TRBJ2-3; 11 bases are a match to TRBD2. The CDR3 sequence is 14 residues long. V shed 0 bases and J 8 bases; nucleotides not matched to a gene: 1. The germline CDR1 and CDR2 sequences are MNHEY and SVGAGI. The DNA of the CDR3 is TGTGCCAGCAGTTACTCCGGACTAGCGGGTACGCAGTATTTT. It specifies CASSYSGLAGTQYF.

The chain links TRBV5-1 to TRBJ1-4; D ambiguous. The CDR3 consists of 14 residues. The germline CDR1 and CDR2 sequences are SGHRS and YFSETQ. V was shortened by 0 bases and J by 4 bases, with 7 bases between the two germline ends. The CDR3 nucleotides are TGCGCCAGCAGCTTGGAACGGATTAATGAAAAACTGTTTTTT. Residues: CASSLERINEKLFF.

CDR3 in DNA: TGTGCCAGCAGTGTTCAGGGGCGAGGCCAAGAGACCCAGTACTTC. This sequence encodes CASSVQGRGQETQYF. The chain joins TRBV2 to TRBJ2-5; tentatively, D is TRBD1 (6 bases). The V end lost 4 bases, the J end lost 1 base, and 13 bases lay between the germline ends. Looked up from germline, CDR1 is SNHLY and CDR2 is FYNNEI. This CDR3 is 15 amino acids long.

This chain uses TRBV5-1 with TRBJ2-1, with TRBD2 matching over 8 bases. Germline V lookup: CDR1 SGHRS, CDR2 YFSETQ. The CDR3 totals 15 residues. With 0 bases clipped from V and 9 bases from J, the junction kept 8 bases outside the gene matches. In nucleotides, the CDR3 is TGCGCCAGCAGCTTGGTTTCCAGCGGGAGTGGTGAGCAGTTCTTC. Protein: CASSLVSSGSGEQFF.

The rearrangement joins TRBV28 to TRBJ1-2; a weak D match, TRBD1 (6 bases). Germline CDR1 MDHEN, CDR2 SYDVKM. This CDR3 has 14 residues. V was clipped by 3 bases and J by 5 bases, with 13 bases between them. This CDR3 reads CASSLGQGQYGYTF. Written as DNA, the CDR3 is TGTGCCAGCAGTTTGGGTCAGGGGCAGTATGGCTACACCTTC.

This chain uses TRBV10-3 with TRBJ1-3; 7 bases align to TRBD1. V dropped 0 bases and J dropped 8; count of bases not matched to a gene: 7. Per the germline V gene, CDR1 is ENHRY and CDR2 is SYGVKD. This CDR3 spans 15 amino acids. The CDR3, as DNA: TGTGCCATCAGTGAGTCGAACAGGGGAGGGGACACCATATATTTT. As protein: CAISESNRGGDTIYF.

The chain links TRBV5-1 to TRBJ2-7; D might be TRBD1 (6 bases). Germline V lookup: CDR1 SGHRS, CDR2 YFSETQ. The V end was cut by 2 bases, the J end by 3 bases, with 12 bases between. There are 14 residues in the CDR3. The CDR3 DNA is TGCGCCAGCAGCTTTGCGACAGGCGACTACGAGCAGTACTTC. Its translation: CASSFATGDYEQYF.

The V and J genes are TRBV6-5 and TRBJ2-3, with 9 positions matching TRBD2. Germline V gives CDR1 MNHEY, CDR2 SVGAGI. V dropped 5 bases and J dropped 5; count of bases not matched to a gene: 8. This CDR3 is 15 amino acids long. The DNA of the CDR3 is TGTGCCAGCAGTCCGGGACTAGCATTTGAAGATACGCAGTATTTT. The encoded protein is CASSPGLAFEDTQYF.

This clone was detected once. CDR3 nucleotide sequence: TGCAGCGTTGGACAGTACACAGATACGCAGTATTTT. Encoded protein: CSVGQYTDTQYF. The chain is built from TRBV29-1 and TRBJ2-3, with a weak D call TRBD1 (5 bases). The CDR3 is 12 amino acids. V was trimmed by 4 bases and J by 2 bases, leaving 7 bases between them. The V gene's germline CDR1 is SQVTM and CDR2 ANQGSEA.

The chain recombines TRBV5-1 with TRBJ2-5, with D unclear. From germline, CDR1 is SGHRS and CDR2 YFSETQ. V was shortened by 4 bases and J by 4 bases, with 14 bases between the two germline ends. CDR3 size: 14 residues. CDR3 coding DNA: TGCGCCAGCAGCCAAACAGCAGATCGAGAGACCCAGTACTTC. Amino acid sequence: CASSQTADRETQYF.

This chain connects TRBV18 to TRBJ1-1, with TRBD1 identical over 11 bases. The CDR3 loop spans 15 amino acids. J lost 0 bases, V lost 5 bases, and 2 bases had no gene match. From germline, CDR1 is KGHSH and CDR2 LQKENI. The CDR3 DNA reads as TGTGCCAGCTCAAGGGACAGGGGGATGAACACTGAAGCTTTCTTT. It encodes CASSRDRGMNTEAFF. Variable domain in full (rest from reference TRBV18 and TRBJ1-1): NAGVMQNPRHLVRRRGQEARLRCSPMKGHSHVYWYRQLPEEGLKFMVYLQKENIIDESGMPKERFSAEFPKEGPSILRIQQVVRGDSAAYFCASSRDRGMNTEAFFGQGTRLTVV.

The rearrangement uses TRBV27 and TRBJ1-3; D unresolved. CDR3 length: 15 amino acids. The V end was cut by 2 bases, the J end by 0 bases, with 8 bases between. Germline CDR1 and CDR2: MNHEY and SMNVEV (reference sequence). In DNA form, the CDR3 reads TGTGCCAGCAGTTTACGGCACAACTCTGGAAACACCATATATTTT. Its protein product is CASSLRHNSGNTIYF.

A single count supports this clone. The V and J genes are TRBV28 and TRBJ2-7; D unresolved. This CDR3 has 13 residues. CDR1 and CDR2 from the germline V gene are MDHEN and SYDVKM. Trimming removed 5 bases at V and 6 bases at J, with 14 bases between. CDR3 nucleotides: TGTGCCAGCAGTCCTAACATGAGGAGCGAGCAGTACTTC. The encoded protein is CASSPNMRSEQYF.

In DNA, the CDR3 is TGTGCCACCTGGAGGGCCGGTACAGATACGCAGTATTTT. Its translation: CATWRAGTDTQYF. The V and J genes are TRBV5-6 and TRBJ2-3; D is possibly TRBD2 (6 bases). Germline lookup yields CDR1 SGHDT and CDR2 YYEEEE. The V gene lost 9 bases and the J gene lost 3 bases, with 14 bases spanning the gap. This CDR3 is 13 amino acids long.

This sequence joins TRBV19 and TRBJ1-1; 9 positions match TRBD1. Germline trimming cut 6 bases from V and 4 bases from J; bases unmatched to any gene: 3. The CDR3 spans 13 residues. Germline V CDR1 and CDR2: LNHDA, SQIVND (reference sequence). In DNA form, the CDR3 reads TGTGCCAGTAGAAACAGGGGGCTCACTGAAGCTTTCTTT. Amino acid sequence: CASRNRGLTEAFF.

The V gene is TRBV1, the J gene TRBJ1-2. TRBV1 is deemed a pseudogene. The CDR3 length is 15 residues. The CDR3 here is CTSSRLHKANYGYTF. As DNA, the CDR3 is TGCACCAGCAGCCGCCTTCACAAGGCTAACTATGGCTACACCTTC.

This clone was detected only once. The chain joins TRBV19 to TRBJ1-2; 9 bases map to TRBD1. CDR3 length equals 18 residues. The V and J ends lost 5 bases and 4 bases, in that order; junction bases with no gene match: 17. CDR1 and CDR2 (germline): LNHDA, SQIVND (reference sequence). The CDR3 reads CASSRPGQGTSLTYGYTF. As DNA, the CDR3 is TGTGCCAGTAGTCGTCCGGGACAGGGTACTTCCCTTACCTATGGCTACACCTTC. The full variable domain, with the rest looked up from reference TRBV19 and TRBJ1-2, is DGGITQSPKYLFRKEGQNVTLSCEQNLNHDAMYWYRQDPGQGLRLIYYSQIVNDFQKGDIAEGYSVSREKKESFPLTVTSAQKNPTAFYLCASSRPGQGTSLTYGYTFGSGTRLTVV.

The J gene is TRBJ2-3, the V gene TRBV2, with TRBD2 identical over 7 bases. Per the germline V gene, CDR1 is SNHLY and CDR2 is FYNNEI. The ends lost 5 bases at V and 0 bases at J; junction bases unmatched: 5. This CDR3 has 15 amino acids. CDR3 DNA sequence: TGTGCCAGCAGTCCCAGGACTAGTAGCACAGATACGCAGTATTTT. Protein product: CASSPRTSSTDTQYF.

The V gene is TRBV7-9, the J gene TRBJ1-4; 8 bases map to TRBD1. V dropped 5 bases and J dropped 8; count of bases not matched to a gene: 7. From germline, CDR1 is SEHNR and CDR2 FQNEAQ (reference sequence). The CDR3 runs to 14 residues. CDR3 region: CASSSQGAQEKLFF. The CDR3 region has the DNA TGTGCCAGCAGCAGTCAGGGGGCACAGGAAAAACTGTTTTTT.

The chain is built from TRBV5-5 and TRBJ1-2; 7 bases match TRBD1. In germline, CDR1 is SGHKS, CDR2 YYEKEE (reference sequence). The V segment lost 4 bases and the J segment 5 bases; nucleotides outside the gene matches: 5. CDR3 length: 13 amino acids. The CDR3 DNA reads TGTGCCAGCAGCCGGGACAGACGATATGGCTACACCTTC. Translating it yields CASSRDRRYGYTF.